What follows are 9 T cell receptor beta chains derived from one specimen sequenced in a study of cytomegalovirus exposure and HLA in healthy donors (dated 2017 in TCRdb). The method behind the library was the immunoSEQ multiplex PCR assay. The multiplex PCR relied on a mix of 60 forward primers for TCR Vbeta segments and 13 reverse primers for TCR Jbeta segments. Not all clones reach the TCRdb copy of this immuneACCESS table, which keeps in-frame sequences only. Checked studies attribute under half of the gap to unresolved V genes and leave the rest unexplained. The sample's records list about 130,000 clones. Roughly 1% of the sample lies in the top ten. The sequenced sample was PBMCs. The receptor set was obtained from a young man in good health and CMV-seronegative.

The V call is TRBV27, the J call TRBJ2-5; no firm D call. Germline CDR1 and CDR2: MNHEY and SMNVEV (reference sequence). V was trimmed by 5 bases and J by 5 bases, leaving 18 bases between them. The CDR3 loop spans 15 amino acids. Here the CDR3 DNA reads TGTGCCAGCAGTCAAACTGGTATCTCTGTGGAGACCCAGTACTTC. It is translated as CASSQTGISVETQYF.

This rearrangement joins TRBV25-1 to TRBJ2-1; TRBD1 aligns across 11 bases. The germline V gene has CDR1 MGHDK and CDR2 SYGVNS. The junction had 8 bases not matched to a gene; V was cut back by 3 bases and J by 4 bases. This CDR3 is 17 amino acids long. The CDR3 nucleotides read TGTGCCAGCAGTGATTTCGGACAGGGGGCCCGATACAATGAGCAGTTCTTC. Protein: CASSDFGQGARYNEQFF.

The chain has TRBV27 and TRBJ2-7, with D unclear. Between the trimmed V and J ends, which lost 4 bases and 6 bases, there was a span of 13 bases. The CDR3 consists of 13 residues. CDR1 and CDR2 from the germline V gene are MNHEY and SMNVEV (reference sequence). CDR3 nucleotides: TGTGCCAGCAGTTCCGGTGGAGCAATCGAGCAGTACTTC. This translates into CASSSGGAIEQYF.

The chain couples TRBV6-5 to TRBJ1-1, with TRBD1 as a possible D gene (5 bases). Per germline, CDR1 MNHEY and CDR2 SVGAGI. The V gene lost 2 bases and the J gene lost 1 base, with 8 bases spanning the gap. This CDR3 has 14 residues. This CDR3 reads CASSYRTGNTEAFF. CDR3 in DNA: TGTGCCAGCAGTTACCGTACAGGGAACACTGAAGCTTTCTTT.

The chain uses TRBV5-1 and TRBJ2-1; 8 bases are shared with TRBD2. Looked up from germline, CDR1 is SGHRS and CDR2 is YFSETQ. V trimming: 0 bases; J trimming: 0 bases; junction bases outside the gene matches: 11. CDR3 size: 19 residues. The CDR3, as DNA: TGCGCCAGCAGCTTGGTTGCGGGGGGTTGGGGGTTCTCCTACAATGAGCAGTTCTTC. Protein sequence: CASSLVAGGWGFSYNEQFF.

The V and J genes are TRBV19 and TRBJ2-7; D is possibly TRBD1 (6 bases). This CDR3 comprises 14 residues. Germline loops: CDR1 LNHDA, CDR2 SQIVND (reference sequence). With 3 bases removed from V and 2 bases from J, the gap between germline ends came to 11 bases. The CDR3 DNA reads TGTGCCAGTAGTATTGACAGGTGGACCTACGAGCAGTACTTC. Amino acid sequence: CASSIDRWTYEQYF. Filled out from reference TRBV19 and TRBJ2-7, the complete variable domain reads DGGITQSPKYLFRKEGQNVTLSCEQNLNHDAMYWYRQDPGQGLRLIYYSQIVNDFQKGDIAEGYSVSREKKESFPLTVTSAQKNPTAFYLCASSIDRWTYEQYFGPGTRLTVT.

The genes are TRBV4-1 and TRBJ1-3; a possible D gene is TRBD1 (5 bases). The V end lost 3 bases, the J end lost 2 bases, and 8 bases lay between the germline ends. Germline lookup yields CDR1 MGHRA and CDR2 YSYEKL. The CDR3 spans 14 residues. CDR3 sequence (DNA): TGCGCCAGCAGCCACCCAGGGACTGGAAACACCATATATTTT. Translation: CASSHPGTGNTIYF.

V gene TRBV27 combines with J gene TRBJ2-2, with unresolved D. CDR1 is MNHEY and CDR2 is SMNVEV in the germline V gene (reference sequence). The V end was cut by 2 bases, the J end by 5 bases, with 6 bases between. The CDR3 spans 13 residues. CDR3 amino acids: CASSLRVTGELFF. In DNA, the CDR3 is TGTGCCAGCAGTTTACGGGTAACCGGGGAGCTGTTTTTT.

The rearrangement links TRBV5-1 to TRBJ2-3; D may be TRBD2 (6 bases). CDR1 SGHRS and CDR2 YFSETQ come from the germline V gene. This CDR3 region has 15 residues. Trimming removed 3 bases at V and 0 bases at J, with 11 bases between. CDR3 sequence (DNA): TGCGCCAGCAGCTCCGGGACTCCTAGCACAGATACGCAGTATTTT. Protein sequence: CASSSGTPSTDTQYF.